This T cell receptor beta chain was identified during a study of response to subunit inactivated influenza vaccine. General study points: Researchers suggested that each seasonal influenza vaccination recruits few new T cells.

TCRdb itself ran the RT-PCR reads through MiXCR, one entry per CDR3 protein. The sample consists of about half a million distinct CDR3 sequences, roughly 23% of them appearing once. Worth noting for this clonotype: Its specificity is not known.

This receptor was obtained from a man between 50 and 59 years old who received an inactivated influenza vaccine. This specimen consisted of CD4+ T cells sorted from PBMCs, obtained approximately 5 days after vaccination.

Written as DNA, the CDR3 is TGTATTTCAGGGGTTCTCTACAATGAGCAGTTCTTC. It encodes CISGVLYNEQFF. The chain carries TRBV12-3 or TRBV12-4 and TRBJ2-1; a weak D match, TRBD1 (6 bases). The CDR3 runs to 12 residues.